Below are 27 T cell receptor beta chains sequenced from a single sample in a study of blood T cell repertoires in COVID-19. TCRdb's table, derived via immunoSEQ multiplex PCR, lists solely in-frame clones and lacks some. The sample contains some 300,000 clones, around 90% of which appear only once. Specimen: peripheral blood. Receptors were obtained from a man younger than 35 with active or convalescent COVID-19.

J is TRBJ1-1 and V is TRBV19; D not certain. V gave up 11 bases and J gave up 8 bases, with 15 bases separating them. Germline lookup yields CDR1 LNHDA and CDR2 SQIVND (reference sequence). The length of the CDR3 is 11 residues. Here the CDR3 reads CAANDGLEAFF. The DNA of the CDR3 is TGTGCCGCGAATGACGGGTTGGAAGCTTTCTTT.

The CDR3 DNA follows: TGTGCCAGCAGGACCACAGGGAACAGTGGCTACACCTTC. Encoded protein: CASRTTGNSGYTF. V usage is TRBV2 and J usage is TRBJ1-2; D may be TRBD1 (6 bases). Germline V gives CDR1 SNHLY, CDR2 FYNNEI. V dropped 6 bases and J dropped 7 bases, with 15 bases sitting between them. The CDR3 length is 13 residues.

The chain links TRBV4-1 to TRBJ2-2; 7 bases are a match to TRBD1. Germline CDR1 and CDR2: MGHRA and YSYEKL. V shed 1 base and J 6 bases; nucleotides not matched to a gene: 5. The CDR3 has 15 amino acids. As DNA, the CDR3 is TGCGCCAGCAGCCAAGTGACAGGGCTGTCCGGGGAGCTGTTTTTT. Protein sequence: CASSQVTGLSGELFF.

The chain recombines TRBV7-9 with TRBJ2-3, with D unresolved. From germline, CDR1 is SEHNR and CDR2 FQNEAQ (reference sequence). With 4 bases removed from V and 2 bases from J, the gap between germline ends came to 13 bases. This CDR3 is built from 15 residues. The CDR3 DNA reads TGTGCCAGCAGCTACTATAAGGATCACACAGATACGCAGTATTTT. Encoded protein: CASSYYKDHTDTQYF.

This chain connects TRBV5-1 to TRBJ1-4, with 7 bases aligning to TRBD1. The CDR3 loop spans 16 amino acids. Germline CDR1 and CDR2: SGHRS and YFSETQ. V lost 4 bases and J lost 5; bases outside the gene matches: 11. The CDR3 region has the DNA TGCGCCAGCAGCCAAATGACCGGGACAGTCAATGAAAAACTGTTTTTT. This sequence encodes CASSQMTGTVNEKLFF.

This chain joins TRBV3-1 (or the pseudogene TRBV3-2) and TRBJ1-4; 8 nucleotides match TRBD1. Germline CDR1 and CDR2: LGHDT and YNNKEL (reference sequence). Trimming cost V 2 bases and J 7 bases; bases outside gene matches: 12. The CDR3 is 17 amino acids. CDR3 region: CASSQKIQGRGPEKLFF. For the CDR3, the DNA is TGTGCCAGCAGCCAAAAGATCCAGGGCAGGGGGCCTGAAAAACTGTTTTTT.

The chain is built from TRBV7-2 and TRBJ2-5, with no clear D. Germline CDR1 and CDR2: SGHTA and FQGNSA. V lost 5 bases and J 5 bases, leaving 9 bases between the germline ends. This CDR3 has 12 residues. As DNA, the CDR3 is TGTGCCAGCAGCCACAACGTCGAGACCCAGTACTTC. Its translation: CASSHNVETQYF.

Concerning this clone: This specimen includes other DNA sequences encoding the same CDR3. V is TRBV7-9 and J is TRBJ1-4, with TRBD1 matching over 10 bases. The CDR3 runs 14 residues. Trimming removed 5 bases from V and 6 bases from J; junction bases left unmatched: 3. Germline CDR1 reads SEHNR; CDR2 reads FQNEAQ (reference sequence). CDR3 DNA sequence: TGTGCCAGCAGCCTTGGGACAGGGGATGAAAAACTGTTTTTT. It encodes CASSLGTGDEKLFF.

This clone was detected only a few times. This chain connects TRBV27 to TRBJ2-7; 11 bases align to TRBD2. Germline-derived CDR1 and CDR2 are MNHEY and SMNVEV (reference sequence). The CDR3 has 15 amino acids. J lost 4 bases, V lost 5 bases, and 7 bases had no gene match. For the CDR3, the DNA is TGTGCCAGCAGTATCAATAGCGGGAGGGTATACGAGCAGTACTTC. Its translation: CASSINSGRVYEQYF.

The chain couples TRBV28 to TRBJ2-2, with D perhaps matching TRBD2 (5 bases). V gave up 8 bases and J gave up 6 bases, with 13 bases separating them. This CDR3 comprises 13 residues. Germline V gives CDR1 MDHEN, CDR2 SYDVKM. The CDR3 here is CASLTHGAGELFF. CDR3 DNA sequence: TGTGCCAGCCTCACCCACGGGGCCGGGGAGCTGTTTTTT.

This clone was recorded only once. The V call is TRBV6-5, the J call TRBJ1-1; D not certain. Between the trimmed V and J ends, which lost 2 bases and 1 base, there was a span of 11 bases. Germline V lookup: CDR1 MNHEY, CDR2 SVGAGI. This CDR3 spans 15 amino acids. CDR3 region: CASSYSGRTNTEAFF. CDR3 sequence (DNA): TGTGCCAGCAGTTACAGCGGCAGGACGAACACTGAAGCTTTCTTT.

This clone is a singleton in its sample. The gene calls are TRBV11-1 and TRBJ2-5; 13 bases fit TRBD2. Germline CDR1 reads SGHAT; CDR2 reads FQDESV (reference sequence). CDR3 length: 16 amino acids. V lost 3 bases, J lost 5 bases, and 6 bases stayed unmatched. The CDR3 region has the DNA TGTGCCAGCAGCTTGGGGACTAGCGGGGTCCGGGAGACCCAGTACTTC. The encoded protein is CASSLGTSGVRETQYF.

This clone appeared once. The genes are TRBV6-5 and TRBJ2-7; 10 bases are a match to TRBD1. V gave up 6 bases and J gave up 5 bases; unmatched junction bases: 7. The CDR3 covers 14 residues. Germline CDR1 reads MNHEY; CDR2 reads SVGAGI. CDR3 sequence (DNA): TGTGCCAGCAGAACACGGGACAGGGGTCACGAGCAGTACTTC. As protein: CASRTRDRGHEQYF.

This chain joins TRBV3-1 (or the pseudogene TRBV3-2) and TRBJ1-2; D remains unclear. Trimming shortened V by 1 base and J by 6 bases, and 15 bases separated the two germline ends. CDR3 length equals 15 residues. Germline-derived CDR1 and CDR2 are LGHDT and YNNKEL (reference sequence). The CDR3 reads CASSQGWRDFDGYTF. CDR3 nucleotides: TGTGCCAGCAGCCAAGGCTGGAGGGATTTTGATGGCTACACCTTC.

The chain is built from TRBV3-1 (or the pseudogene TRBV3-2) and TRBJ2-5; tentative D call: TRBD1 (5 bases). Trimming took off 4 bases at V and 6 bases at J, with 15 bases between the two ends. CDR1 is LGHDT, CDR2 YNNKEL, per germline (reference sequence). This CDR3 has 14 residues. The CDR3 region has the DNA TGTGCCAGCAGCCTCGCAGGGCAGGGAAAGACCCAGTACTTC. It codes for CASSLAGQGKTQYF.

This chain's CDR3 is CASSHVGASGSETQYF. The CDR3 DNA follows: TGTGCCAGCAGCCATGTGGGGGCAAGCGGATCAGAGACCCAGTACTTC. This chain links TRBV3-1 (or the pseudogene TRBV3-2) with TRBJ2-5, with a possible D match to TRBD1 (6 bases). Germline V CDR1 and CDR2: LGHDT, YNNKEL (reference sequence). There are 16 residues in the CDR3. V was trimmed by 3 bases and J by 4 bases, leaving 18 bases between them.

V is TRBV5-6 and J is TRBJ2-2; weak D call: TRBD2 (6 bases). V was trimmed by 2 bases and J by 6 bases, leaving 11 bases between them. Germline CDR1 SGHDT, CDR2 YYEEEE. The CDR3 contains 14 residues. The CDR3: CASSLSGGPGELFF. The CDR3 coding sequence is TGTGCCAGCAGCTTATCCGGGGGACCCGGGGAGCTGTTTTTT.

This chain joins TRBV7-3 and TRBJ2-5; 7 nucleotides match TRBD2. The trim removed 5 bases at V and 4 bases at J, leaving 4 bases unmatched. Germline assignment: CDR1 SGHTA and CDR2 FQGTGA. The CDR3 totals 13 residues. The CDR3 protein is CASSPIAGETQYF. The DNA for the CDR3 is TGTGCCAGCAGCCCAATAGCGGGAGAGACCCAGTACTTC.

This sequence joins TRBV3-1 (or the pseudogene TRBV3-2) and TRBJ2-5, with D possibly being TRBD2 (7 bases). The CDR3 sequence is 17 residues long. The germline V gene encodes CDR1 LGHDT and CDR2 YNNKEL (reference sequence). Between the trimmed V and J ends, which lost 4 bases and 3 bases, there was a span of 21 bases. For the CDR3, the DNA is TGTGCCAGCAGCCCCCAAGCTGGCGGGGGCCGGGAAGAGACCCAGTACTTC. The encoded protein is CASSPQAGGGREETQYF.

This chain links TRBV28 with TRBJ2-1; 10 positions match TRBD2. This CDR3 is 16 amino acids long. The germline CDR1 and CDR2 sequences are MDHEN and SYDVKM. J lost 7 bases, V lost 5 bases, and 11 bases had no gene match. The CDR3 is CASSLIAGGGWNEQFF. CDR3 DNA sequence: TGTGCCAGCAGTCTAATAGCGGGGGGAGGTTGGAATGAGCAGTTCTTC.

Here the CDR3 DNA reads TGCGCCAGCAGTGAGTCCGGGACTAGCACAGATACGCAGTATTTT. Amino acid sequence: CASSESGTSTDTQYF. The chain uses TRBV10-2 and TRBJ2-3, with a possible D match to TRBD2 (6 bases). The CDR3 sequence is 15 residues long. Germline lookup yields CDR1 WSHSY and CDR2 SAAADI. V lost 0 bases and J 0 bases, leaving 7 bases between the germline ends.

This clone was seen only a few times. CDR3: CASSLVPGLNGQPQHF. The CDR3 region has the DNA TGTGCCAGCAGCTTAGTCCCGGGGTTGAACGGTCAGCCCCAGCATTTT. The rearrangement uses TRBV7-2 and TRBJ1-5; D not certain. CDR3 length: 16 amino acids. V was clipped by 1 base and J by 6 bases, with 16 bases between them. Germline lookup yields CDR1 SGHTA and CDR2 FQGNSA.

The rearrangement links TRBV3-1 (or the pseudogene TRBV3-2) to TRBJ1-1; D is perhaps TRBD1 (6 bases). CDR3 length: 16 residues. V lost 7 bases to trimming and J lost 2 bases, with 20 bases between them. CDR1 and CDR2 from the germline V gene are LGHDT and YNNKEL (reference sequence). CDR3 nucleotide sequence: TGTGCCAGCACCCTAAGGGGGAGCTCACTAAACACTGAAGCTTTCTTT. Translated, it gives CASTLRGSSLNTEAFF.

This clone has only a few counts. The chain recombines TRBV11-2 with TRBJ1-1; 8 bases match TRBD1. J lost 4 bases, V lost 8 bases, and 6 bases had no gene match. This CDR3 contains 13 residues. The germline V gene encodes CDR1 SGHAT and CDR2 FQNNGV. The CDR3 sequence is CASSRGQVTEAFF. The CDR3 DNA reads as TGTGCCAGCTCCAGGGGGCAAGTCACTGAAGCTTTCTTT.

The J gene is TRBJ2-7, the V gene TRBV7-6; 10 bases are a match to TRBD1. Germline values: CDR1 SGHVS, CDR2 FNYEAQ. J gave up 5 bases and V 5 bases, and 9 bases lay outside the gene matches. CDR3 size: 15 residues. DNA for the CDR3: TGTGCCAGCAGCCCCCGGGACAGGGGTTCCCACGAGCAGTACTTC. This encodes CASSPRDRGSHEQYF.

As for this clone: A junction end diverges from the germline sequence, so it may reflect a read error. This chain links TRBV29-1 with TRBJ2-3; the match to TRBD2 covers 10 bases. Germline values: CDR1 SQVTM, CDR2 ANQGSEA. This CDR3 contains 14 residues. The CDR3 DNA reads TGCAGCGTGGAAGCGGGAGGGCCTGGAGATACGCAGTATTTT. It is translated as CSVEAGGPGDTQYF.

The table lists this clone with a count of one. The chain carries TRBV12-3 or TRBV12-4 and TRBJ2-1; no firm D call. CDR3 length: 13 amino acids. V lost 5 bases, J lost 6 bases, and 11 bases lay in between. The CDR3 loop is CASSRMTRNEQFF. The DNA for the CDR3 is TGTGCCAGCAGTCGTATGACTCGCAATGAGCAGTTCTTC.